These 29 T cell receptor beta chains originate from one sample sequenced in a study of cytomegalovirus exposure and HLA in healthy donors. Vbeta (60) and Jbeta (13) primers were used in the PCR. Sequenced by immunoSEQ multiplex PCR; TCRdb stores in-frame clones only, minus some. Among over 150,000 clones listed, approximately 81% were seen once. The sample consisted of PBMCs. All receptors derive from a boy younger than 10 in good health and CMV-seronegative.

In DNA, the CDR3 is TGTGCCAGCTCGAGGGCCCGCGAAGTGTTTTTT. Translating it yields CASSRAREVFF. This chain connects TRBV28 to TRBJ1-4; D uncertain. This CDR3 comprises 11 residues. V dropped 8 bases and J dropped 15 bases, with 16 bases sitting between them. Looked up from germline, CDR1 is MDHEN and CDR2 is SYDVKM. Complete variable domain (other parts from reference TRBV28 and TRBJ1-4): DVKVTQSSRYLVKRTGEKVFLECVQDMDHENMFWYRQDPGLGLRLIYFSYDVKMKEKGDIPEGYSVSREKKERFSLILESASTNQTSMYLCASSRAREVFFGSGTQLSVL.

The chain joins TRBV23-1 to TRBJ2-7; 11 bases map to TRBD1. TRBV23-1 is identified as an open reading frame with a role that is uncertain. The CDR3 loop spans 20 amino acids. V lost 1 base and J lost 3; bases outside the gene matches: 17. The CDR3: CASSQFWTGGCLGHYYEQYV. In nucleotides, the CDR3 is TGCGCCAGCAGTCAATTTTGGACAGGGGGCTGCCTGGGCCACTACTACGAGCAGTACGTC.

The chain recombines TRBV6-1 with TRBJ2-1, with TRBD1 matching 10 bases. Germline CDR1 is MNHNS and CDR2 is SASEGT. The CDR3 loop spans 15 amino acids. J gave up 4 bases and V 1 base, and 1 base lay outside the gene matches. In DNA, the CDR3 is TGTGCCAGCAGTGAAGTGGGACAGGGGTACAATGAGCAGTTCTTC. Its protein is CASSEVGQGYNEQFF.

The CDR3 nucleotides are TGTGCCAGCAGTTATCTGTACGAGCAGTACTTC. Its protein is CASSYLYEQYF. J is TRBJ2-7 and V is TRBV6-6; D is unresolved. Trimming pared 3 bases from V and 4 bases from J, leaving 4 bases between. The CDR3 totals 11 residues. Germline loops: CDR1 MNHNY, CDR2 SVGAGI (reference sequence).

The CDR3 sequence: CASSAPGQGDNEQFF. CDR3 DNA: TGTGCCAGCAGTGCCCCGGGACAGGGGGACAATGAGCAGTTCTTC. V usage is TRBV28 and J usage is TRBJ2-1; 11 nucleotides align to TRBD1. J gave up 5 bases and V 5 bases, and 5 bases lay outside the gene matches. This CDR3 has 15 amino acids. CDR1 is MDHEN, CDR2 SYDVKM, per germline.

This clone was detected once. V is TRBV6-5 and J is TRBJ1-4; no clear D gene. From germline, CDR1 is MNHEY and CDR2 SVGAGI. V was shortened by 6 bases and J by 2 bases, with 10 bases between the two germline ends. The CDR3 spans 14 residues. The CDR3 DNA follows: TGTGCCAGCAGCCCTACAGTGACTAATGAAAAACTGTTTTTT. It translates to CASSPTVTNEKLFF.

The chain combines TRBV2 with TRBJ1-1, with D hard to call. The CDR3 is made up of 14 amino acids. V was cut by 2 bases and J by 1 base, with 8 bases left in between. From germline, CDR1 is SNHLY and CDR2 FYNNEI. The CDR3 coding sequence is TGTGCCAGCAGTGAATTACGGGGGAACACTGAAGCTTTCTTT. Protein product: CASSELRGNTEAFF.

This clone was seen more than once but under ten times. The chain combines TRBV6-5 with TRBJ2-2; a weak D match, TRBD1 (6 bases). The CDR3 has 15 residues. Trimming pared 6 bases from V and 2 bases from J, leaving 13 bases between. Germline CDR1 reads MNHEY; CDR2 reads SVGAGI. The CDR3 bases are TGTGCCAGCAGGCAAACCGGGACAAACACCGGGGAGCTGTTTTTT. Translated, it gives CASRQTGTNTGELFF.

The gene calls are TRBV28 and TRBJ2-1; 7 bases agree with TRBD1. The ends lost 9 bases at V and 2 bases at J; junction bases unmatched: 16. There are 17 residues in the CDR3. Germline lookup yields CDR1 MDHEN and CDR2 SYDVKM. CDR3 sequence reads: CASRQGRRTPAYNEQFF. CDR3 nucleotides: TGTGCCAGTCGACAGGGCCGAAGAACGCCGGCCTACAATGAGCAGTTCTTC.

The chain carries TRBV10-3 and TRBJ1-2, with D possibly being TRBD1 (5 bases). Germline assignment: CDR1 ENHRY and CDR2 SYGVKD. Deletions cut 0 bases from V and 4 bases from J, with 12 bases between. The CDR3 loop spans 15 amino acids. CDR3 DNA: TGTGCCATCAGTGAGTCGACAGTGGCCACCTATGGCTACACCTTC. It codes for CAISESTVATYGYTF.

The rearrangement joins TRBV28 to TRBJ1-4, with D maybe TRBD1 (5 bases). This CDR3 is built from 15 residues. V shed 6 bases and J shed 4 bases, with 15 bases lying between them. Germline-derived CDR1 and CDR2 are MDHEN and SYDVKM. The CDR3 loop is CASSPQGRINEKLFF. The DNA of the CDR3 is TGTGCCAGCAGCCCCCAGGGCAGGATTAATGAAAAACTGTTTTTT.

The count of this clone is one. This rearrangement joins TRBV5-1 to TRBJ1-1, with 7 nucleotides matching TRBD1. Germline V lookup: CDR1 SGHRS, CDR2 YFSETQ. V lost 6 bases to trimming and J lost 1 base; unmatched junction nucleotides: 6. The length of the CDR3 is 14 residues. The CDR3 DNA reads as TGCGCCAGCACACGACAGGGAACGAACACTGAAGCTTTCTTT. Its translation is CASTRQGTNTEAFF. Supplemented by reference TRBV5-1 and TRBJ1-1, the full variable domain reads KAGVTQTPRYLIKTRGQQVTLSCSPISGHRSVSWYQQTPGQGLQFLFEYFSETQRNKGNFPGRFSGRQFSNSRSEMNVSTLELGDSALYLCASTRQGTNTEAFFGQGTRLTVV.

V and J are TRBV7-9 and TRBJ1-2; D is unclear. Trimming removed 1 base from V and 2 bases from J, with 11 bases in between. The CDR3 loop spans 15 amino acids. CDR1 and CDR2 from the germline V gene are SEHNR and FQNEAQ (reference sequence). The chain's CDR3 is CASSLGPGSNYGYTF. CDR3 nucleotide sequence: TGTGCCAGCAGCTTAGGACCCGGGTCCAACTATGGCTACACCTTC.

The J gene is TRBJ1-6, the V gene TRBV5-6; weak D call: TRBD1 (6 bases). CDR1 is SGHDT and CDR2 is YYEEEE in the germline V gene. V was shortened by 4 bases and J by 3 bases, with 11 bases between the two germline ends. The CDR3 consists of 15 residues. The chain's CDR3 is CASSVDRDYNSPLHF. The CDR3 DNA follows: TGTGCCAGCAGCGTGGACAGAGACTATAATTCACCCCTCCACTTT.

J is TRBJ1-2 and V is TRBV4-1, with a weak D call TRBD1 (5 bases). Germline V gives CDR1 MGHRA, CDR2 YSYEKL. The CDR3 spans 15 residues. Trimming took off 5 bases at V and 4 bases at J, with 17 bases between the two ends. CDR3 DNA sequence: TGCGCCAGCAGCAGCCTGGGGCGACAGCCCTATGGCTACACCTTC. Its protein product is CASSSLGRQPYGYTF.

The chain has TRBV21-1 and TRBJ1-1; the table assigns TRBD1, which was not confirmed against the DNA. TRBV21-1 is reported as a pseudogene. The CDR3 runs to 15 residues. The CDR3 loop is CASSKEGQPNTEAFF. CDR3 sequence (DNA): TGTGCCAGCAGCAAAGAGGGACAGCCGAACACTGAAGCTTTCTTT.

The chain joins TRBV28 to TRBJ2-2, with 7 bases aligning to TRBD1. The V gene's germline CDR1 is MDHEN and CDR2 SYDVKM. The junction had 3 bases not matched to a gene; V was cut back by 5 bases and J by 3 bases. The CDR3 has 14 residues. CDR3 nucleotide sequence: TGTGCCAGCAGTCCGACAGGGCACACCGGGGAGCTGTTTTTT. This translates into CASSPTGHTGELFF.

The J gene is TRBJ1-2, the V gene TRBV14; 7 bases line up with TRBD1. V trimming: 6 bases; J trimming: 5 bases; junction bases outside the gene matches: 9. This CDR3 has 14 amino acids. Germline CDR1 reads SGHDN; CDR2 reads FVKESK. The CDR3 loop reads CASSHDRARYGYTF. CDR3 bases: TGTGCCAGCAGTCATGACAGGGCTCGGTATGGCTACACCTTC.

This clone was picked up a small number of times. The genes are TRBV2 and TRBJ1-1; tentative D call: TRBD1 (6 bases). The CDR3 has 18 amino acids. V was clipped by 6 bases and J by 6 bases, with 29 bases between them. Germline assignment: CDR1 SNHLY and CDR2 FYNNEI. CDR3 residues: CASRYRALSPSLGSEAFF. The CDR3 nucleotides read TGTGCCAGCAGATACAGGGCCCTAAGCCCCTCGTTAGGGTCTGAAGCTTTCTTT.

The V gene is TRBV14, the J gene TRBJ1-2; tentatively, D is TRBD1 (6 bases). Trimming took off 3 bases at V and 5 bases at J, with 16 bases between the two ends. The CDR3 contains 15 residues. Germline V gene lookup returns CDR1 SGHDN and CDR2 FVKESK. Here the CDR3 DNA reads TGTGCCAGCAGCCATAATCTAGGGGGTGGTTATGGCTACACCTTC. Its protein product is CASSHNLGGGYGYTF. The full variable domain, with the rest looked up from reference TRBV14 and TRBJ1-2, is EAGVTQFPSHSVIEKGQTVTLRCDPISGHDNLYWYRRVMGKEIKFLLHFVKESKQDESGMPNNRFLAERTGGTYSTLKVQPAELEDSGVYFCASSHNLGGGYGYTFGSGTRLTVV.

The chain links TRBV6-1 to TRBJ1-5; D not resolved. Germline lookup yields CDR1 MNHNS and CDR2 SASEGT. The CDR3 runs 14 residues. V lost 7 bases to trimming and J lost 7 bases, with 17 bases between them. CDR3 DNA: TGTGCCAGCACCTGGACTCAGGCAGTGCAGCCCCAGCATTTT. Its translation: CASTWTQAVQPQHF.

This chain uses TRBV5-1 with TRBJ1-6; 7 bases align to TRBD1. The V gene's germline CDR1 is SGHRS and CDR2 YFSETQ. The CDR3 is made up of 15 amino acids. The V gene end was trimmed by 4 bases and the J gene end by 4 bases; junction bases not matched to a gene: 5. CDR3 loop: CASSTQGMYNSPLHF. The CDR3 DNA reads TGCGCCAGCAGCACACAGGGGATGTATAATTCACCCCTCCACTTT.

This chain connects TRBV7-9 to TRBJ2-3; a possible D gene is TRBD2 (5 bases). This CDR3 contains 13 residues. Trimming left V 0 bases short and J 4 bases short, with 5 bases between. Germline V CDR1 and CDR2: SEHNR, FQNEAQ (reference sequence). The CDR3 here is CASSLAGADTQYF. CDR3 bases: TGTGCCAGCAGCTTAGCGGGAGCAGATACGCAGTATTTT.

The rearrangement joins TRBV18 to TRBJ1-5; 7 bases align to TRBD1. The ends lost 4 bases at V and 2 bases at J; junction bases unmatched: 2. Germline values: CDR1 KGHSH, CDR2 LQKENI. The CDR3 spans 14 residues. The DNA of the CDR3 is TGTGCCAGCTCACGACAGGGCCGCAATCAGCCCCAGCATTTT. The encoded protein is CASSRQGRNQPQHF.

This clone has just one count. V is TRBV11-1 and J is TRBJ1-1; D is undetermined. Per germline, CDR1 SGHAT and CDR2 FQDESV (reference sequence). The CDR3 has 14 amino acids. V dropped 4 bases and J dropped 0 bases, with 9 bases sitting between them. This CDR3 is CASSSERMNTEAFF. For the CDR3, the DNA is TGTGCCAGCAGCTCCGAGCGGATGAACACTGAAGCTTTCTTT. The variable domain in full, completed from reference TRBV11-1 and TRBJ1-1, reads EAEVAQSPRYKITEKSQAVAFWCDPISGHATLYWYRQILGQGPELLVQFQDESVVDDSQLPKDRFSAERLKGVDSTLKIQPAELGDSAMYLCASSSERMNTEAFFGQGTRLTVV.

This chain connects TRBV5-1 to TRBJ1-2; 7 nucleotides line up with TRBD1. Trimming took 4 bases from V and 2 from J; bases not matched to a gene: 2. CDR3 size: 13 residues. Germline V gene sequence: CDR1 SGHRS, CDR2 YFSETQ. CDR3 sequence reads: CASSMTGNYGYTF. In nucleotides, the CDR3 is TGCGCCAGCAGCATGACAGGGAACTATGGCTACACCTTC.

J is TRBJ1-1 and V is TRBV5-4; 7 nucleotides match TRBD1. Per germline, CDR1 SGHNT and CDR2 YYREEE (reference sequence). The CDR3 has 13 residues. V trimming: 2 bases; J trimming: 11 bases; junction bases outside the gene matches: 9. The CDR3 spells CASSFPDRDDAFF. CDR3 in DNA: TGTGCCAGCAGCTTCCCAGACAGGGACGACGCTTTCTTT.

This clone was seen just once. The J gene is TRBJ2-3, the V gene TRBV11-2; 11 positions match TRBD2. The CDR3 runs 17 residues. CDR1 SGHAT and CDR2 FQNNGV come from the germline V gene. With V trimmed by 4 bases and J by 2 bases, 8 bases remained unmatched. CDR3 DNA: TGTGCCAGCAGCTCCAATAGCGGGGGGGAAGTCACAGATACGCAGTATTTT. This gives the protein CASSSNSGGEVTDTQYF.

Only a few counts were recorded for this clone. The rearrangement links TRBV10-2 to TRBJ2-2, with D possibly being TRBD1 (5 bases). CDR3 length: 14 residues. The V end was cut by 3 bases, the J end by 3 bases, with 8 bases between. Per germline, CDR1 WSHSY and CDR2 SAAADI. CDR3 in DNA: TGCGCCAGCAGTGACAGGGCTCACACCGGGGAGCTGTTTTTT. Protein sequence: CASSDRAHTGELFF.